These T cell receptor beta chains were read from a single sample in a study of beta chain features in type 1 diabetes. Here immunoSEQ multiplex PCR was the method, and the copy in TCRdb shows in-frame clones only, minus some. The table lists about 140,000 clones, 6.9% of them singletons, with around 1.3% in the top ten. The sequenced sample consisted of central memory CD4+ T cells from blood. The receptors come from a woman in her twenties or thirties in good health. Both conserved end residues are part of each CDR3. D genes are given only for firm matches. A clone size is listed for some rows: how often the clone was seen (once, few, many), or a class if it is expanded.

>-|TRBV4-3|TRBJ1-5|few
CASSQDLVGDDPQHF
TGCGCCAGCAGCCAAGACTTAGTCGGAGATGACCCCCAGCATTTT
>-|TRBV7-9|TRBJ2-1|few
CASSPGAEFYNEQFF
TGTGCCAGCAGCCCAGGGGCGGAGTTCTACAATGAGCAGTTCTTC
>-|TRBV9|TRBJ2-5|many
CASSIAGTQKETQYF
TGTGCCAGCAGCATTGCCGGGACACAAAAAGAGACCCAGTACTTC
>-|TRBV7-3|TRBJ2-1|-
CASSLMGQGGSYNEQFF
TGTGCCAGCAGCTTAATGGGGCAGGGAGGCTCCTACAATGAGCAGTTCTTC
>-|TRBV5-1|TRBJ2-1|few
CASSDAGTAYNEQFF
TGCGCCAGCAGCGACGCCGGGACTGCCTACAATGAGCAGTTCTTC
>-|TRBV19|TRBJ2-5|many
CASNPTGGETQYF
TGTGCCAGTAATCCTACCGGCGGAGAGACCCAGTACTTC
>-|TRBV18|TRBJ2-4|few
CASSPPAGKNIQYF
TGTGCCAGCTCACCACCCGCGGGGAAAAACATTCAGTACTTC
>TRBD1|TRBV30|TRBJ1-5|-
CAWNHGQGKWPQHF
TGTGCCTGGAACCATGGACAGGGCAAGTGGCCCCAGCATTTT
>TRBD2|TRBV7-8|TRBJ2-7|few
CASSLSLAGAGEQYF
TGTGCCAGCAGCTTATCTCTAGCGGGAGCGGGGGAGCAGTACTTC
>TRBD2|TRBV11-3|TRBJ2-1|-
CASSLSSGTGEQFF
TGTGCCAGCAGCTTATCTAGCGGGACGGGAGAGCAGTTCTTC
>TRBD2|TRBV27|TRBJ2-7|-
CASSFFPSGGYEQYF
TGTGCCAGCAGTTTTTTTCCTAGCGGGGGCTACGAGCAGTACTTC
>-|TRBV4-3|TRBJ2-3|few
CASSQDLYSTDTQYF
TGCGCCAGCAGCCAAGACTTGTATAGCACAGATACGCAGTATTTT
>TRBD1|TRBV6-1|TRBJ2-7|few
CASRKGQGPYEQYF
TGTGCCAGCAGGAAGGGACAGGGACCCTACGAGCAGTACTTC
>TRBD2|TRBV30|TRBJ2-2|many
CAWSTLGRGRVTGELFF
TGTGCCTGGAGTACCCTTGGCCGCGGGAGGGTCACCGGGGAGCTGTTTTTT
>TRBD2|TRBV5-1|TRBJ2-1|-
CASSHGLAAFSYNEQFF
TGCGCCAGCAGCCACGGACTAGCGGCCTTCTCCTACAATGAGCAGTTCTTC
>TRBD1|TRBV28|TRBJ1-2|-
CASRNGQGDSGYTF
TGTGCCAGCAGAAATGGACAGGGGGATAGTGGCTACACCTTC
>TRBD2|TRBV11-3|TRBJ2-2|few
CASSYGLAGDSTGELFF
TGTGCCAGCAGCTACGGACTAGCGGGAGATAGCACCGGGGAGCTGTTTTTT
>-|TRBV15|TRBJ2-3|-
CATINRGRTFTDTQYF
TGTGCCACCATAAATCGGGGGAGAACATTCACAGATACGCAGTATTTT
>-|TRBV29-1|TRBJ2-5|few
CSVELARQETQYF
TGCAGCGTTGAATTAGCGAGACAAGAGACCCAGTACTTC
>-|TRBV5-1|TRBJ2-2|-
CASSFGQAIYTGELFF
TGCGCCAGCAGCTTTGGTCAGGCAATTTACACCGGGGAGCTGTTTTTT
>-|TRBV29-1|TRBJ2-1|few
CSVGQSSYNEQFF
TGCAGCGTTGGACAGAGCTCCTACAATGAGCAGTTCTTC
>TRBD1|TRBV28|TRBJ2-5|many
CASSQQGFRETQYF
TGTGCCAGCAGTCAACAGGGGTTTCGGGAGACCCAGTACTTC
>-|TRBV6-1|TRBJ2-7|-
CASSEASGVWGEQYF
TGTGCCAGCAGTGAAGCGTCGGGAGTCTGGGGCGAGCAGTACTTC
>TRBD1|TRBV18|TRBJ1-4|-
CASSPGQGREKLFF
TGTGCCAGCTCACCGGGACAGGGACGAGAAAAACTGTTTTTT
>TRBD2|TRBV7-3|TRBJ2-7|few
CASRRTTSGRGNEQYF
TGTGCCAGCAGACGAACTACTAGCGGGAGAGGCAACGAGCAGTACTTC
>TRBD2|TRBV19|TRBJ2-5|-
CASRPSRDYGTQYF
TGTGCCAGTAGACCGTCCCGGGACTACGGGACCCAGTACTTC
>TRBD2|TRBV7-2|TRBJ2-7|few
CASSQLAGGLYEQYF
TGTGCCAGCAGCCAACTCGCGGGAGGACTCTACGAGCAGTACTTC
>-|TRBV27|TRBJ1-2|many
CASSPARGYGYTF
TGTGCCAGCAGTCCAGCACGGGGCTATGGCTACACCTTC
>-|TRBV5-6|TRBJ2-4|few
CASSLVRGAKNIQYF
TGTGCCAGCAGCTTGGTAAGGGGGGCCAAAAACATTCAGTACTTC
>TRBD1|TRBV7-8|TRBJ2-7|-
CASSRWDRGQQYF
TGTGCCAGCAGCCGTTGGGACAGGGGGCAGCAGTACTTC
>TRBD1|TRBV27|TRBJ1-2|-
CASSFSSAAGGYGYTF
TGTGCCAGCAGTTTCTCTTCCGCGGCAGGGGGTTATGGCTACACCTTC
>-|TRBV30|TRBJ1-5|few
CAWSRGTDQPQHF
TGTGCCTGGAGTAGGGGGACCGATCAGCCCCAGCATTTT
>TRBD2|TRBV7-6|TRBJ2-2|few
CASSTPGVAGGQNTGELFF
TGTGCCAGCAGCACCCCGGGGGTAGCGGGAGGGCAGAACACCGGGGAGCTGTTTTTT
>TRBD1|TRBV2|TRBJ1-5|few
CASSGQGASNQPQHF
TGTGCCAGCAGTGGACAGGGGGCGAGCAATCAGCCCCAGCATTTT
>TRBD1|TRBV28|TRBJ1-2|-
CASNDRVYGYTF
TGTGCCAGCAACGACAGGGTCTATGGCTACACCTTC
>TRBD1|TRBV7-2|TRBJ1-1|-
CASSIGTGGTEAFF
TGTGCCAGCAGCATCGGGACAGGGGGCACTGAAGCTTTCTTT
>TRBD2|TRBV6-5|TRBJ2-7|-
CATGDSGRASYEQYF
TGTGCCACGGGGGATAGCGGGAGGGCCTCCTACGAGCAGTACTTC
>TRBD2|TRBV5-4|TRBJ2-1|many
CASSPTGLVYNEQFF
TGTGCCAGCAGCCCTACAGGACTAGTCTACAATGAGCAGTTCTTC
>-|TRBV18|TRBJ2-7|few
CASSPGLGGASSYEQYF
TGTGCCAGCTCACCGGGACTTGGGGGTGCGTCCTCCTACGAGCAGTACTTC
>TRBD2|TRBV4-3|TRBJ2-5|-
CASSRKLAAYQETQYF
TGCGCCAGCAGCCGCAAACTAGCGGCGTACCAAGAGACCCAGTACTTC
>TRBD2|TRBV5-4|TRBJ2-5|few
CASSTSGRAPETQYF
TGTGCCAGCAGCACTAGCGGGAGGGCCCCAGAGACCCAGTACTTC
>TRBD1|TRBV9|TRBJ2-1|-
CASSATGDRYNEQFF
TGTGCCAGCAGCGCGACAGGGGATAGGTACAATGAGCAGTTCTTC